These T cell receptor beta chains were read from a single sample in a study of cytomegalovirus exposure and HLA in healthy donors. TCRdb's table, derived via immunoSEQ multiplex PCR, lists solely in-frame clones and lacks some. This sample's clone table lists some 130,000 clones. Sequencing was performed on PBMCs. The receptors originated from a man aged 18 to 35 in good health and CMV-seronegative. Each CDR3 is given with its conserved first and last residue. A D gene is named only where the DNA matches it firmly.

J gene | D gene | CDR3 length | V gene | CDR3 DNA | CDR3 protein
TRBJ1-1 | . | 14 | TRBV11-2 | TGTGCCAGCAGCACCCTACAGGGCCACACTGAAGCTTTCTTT | CASSTLQGHTEAFF
TRBJ1-2 | TRBD1 | 13 | TRBV10-3 | TGTGCCATCGGGGGACAGGCGATCTATGGCTACACCTTC | CAIGGQAIYGYTF
TRBJ1-1 | . | 13 | TRBV6-4 | TGTGCCAGCAGTGACTTAGTAGGGAGAAAAGCTTTCTTT | CASSDLVGRKAFF
TRBJ1-2 | . | 13 | TRBV7-2 | TGTGCCAGCAGCTTAGACAGTCTGGGTGGCTACACCTTC | CASSLDSLGGYTF
TRBJ1-1 | . | 11 | TRBV28 | TGTGCCAGCAGTTTGGAGACTGAAGCTTTCTTT | CASSLETEAFF
TRBJ2-2 | TRBD2 | 20 | TRBV9 | TGTGCCAGCAGCTCCTCATGGGGGGGACTAGCGGGATCTCTCACCGGGGAGCTGTTTTTT | CASSSSWGGLAGSLTGELFF
TRBJ1-6 | . | 15 | TRBV4-3 | TGCGCCAGCAGCCGCCAGGACAGTTCCGATTCACCCCTCCACTTT | CASSRQDSSDSPLHF
TRBJ1-5 | TRBD1 | 19 | TRBV28 | TGTGCCAGCAGTTTGTTACTCCGGGACAGGGGATTGGGCAATCAGCCCCAGCATTTT | CASSLLLRDRGLGNQPQHF
TRBJ2-7 | . | 14 | TRBV2 | TGTGCCAGCAGTGCTAGAGATGGTTCCTACGAGCAGTACTTC | CASSARDGSYEQYF
TRBJ1-2 | . | 13 | TRBV27 | TGTGCCAGCAGTTTTCTCCCAGGGGACGGCTACACCTTC | CASSFLPGDGYTF
TRBJ1-1 | . | 12 | TRBV2 | TGTGCCAGTGCAGAGCAGGGCTTTGAAGCTTTCTTT | CASAEQGFEAFF
TRBJ2-2 | . | 17 | TRBV12-5 | TGTGCTAGTGGTTTGGTACAGTCCTCGGTGGCCACCGGGGAGCTGTTTTTT | CASGLVQSSVATGELFF
TRBJ2-7 | . | 14 | TRBV6-5 | TGTGCCAGCAGTGCAGAAGGGAGGACATACGAGCAGTACTTC | CASSAEGRTYEQYF
TRBJ2-1 | . | 15 | TRBV28 | TGTGCCAGCAGTTCAATCCCCGGGACCTACAATGAGCAGTTCTTC | CASSSIPGTYNEQFF
TRBJ2-1 | TRBD2 | 15 | TRBV2 | TGTGCCAGCAGTGGAGGGACTAGGACTCTTTTCGAGCAGTTCTTC | CASSGGTRTLFEQFF
TRBJ2-1 | TRBD2 | 15 | TRBV7-2 | TGTGCCAGCAGCTTAGGTAGCGGGAGGGCCAATGAGCAGTTCTTC | CASSLGSGRANEQFF
TRBJ2-1 | TRBD2 | 15 | TRBV5-1 | TGCGCCAGCAGCCCGGGACTAGCGGGGGTCAATGAGCAGTTCTTC | CASSPGLAGVNEQFF
TRBJ1-5 | . | 11 | TRBV5-1 | TGCGCCAGCAGCCTCCACAGGGTTTTGGATTTT | CASSLHRVLDF
TRBJ1-2 | TRBD1 | 16 | TRBV5-4 | TGTGCCAGCAGGCCCATAGACAGGGGGCGAGACTATGGCTACACCTTC | CASRPIDRGRDYGYTF
TRBJ1-5 | TRBD1 | 13 | TRBV10-3 | TGTGCCATCACCTCGGACAGGAATCAGCCCCAGCATTTT | CAITSDRNQPQHF
TRBJ2-7 | . | 14 | TRBV5-1 | TGCGCCAGCAGCTTGAGTGGCCGTCTCTACGAGCAGTACTTC | CASSLSGRLYEQYF
TRBJ1-1 | . | 14 | TRBV9 | TGTGCCAGCGGGCCAGGAGGTAGGAACACTGAAGCTTTCTTT | CASGPGGRNTEAFF
TRBJ2-3 | . | 15 | TRBV27 | TGTGCCAGCAGTTTTTTTAGGGGGTCGGGAGATACGCAGTATTTT | CASSFFRGSGDTQYF
TRBJ1-6 | TRBD1 | 17 | TRBV10-3 | TGTGCCATCAGATCAGACAGGGGACGACCGGATGATTCACCCCTCCACTTT | CAIRSDRGRPDDSPLHF
TRBJ2-1 | . | 14 | TRBV28 | TGTGCCAGCAGTCCGAGGACCGGGAACAATGAGCAGTTCTTC | CASSPRTGNNEQFF
TRBJ2-3 | . | 17 | TRBV5-1 | TGCGCCAGCAGCTCCTCGGTACTAGCCCGGGAGACAGATACGCAGTATTTT | CASSSSVLARETDTQYF
TRBJ2-3 | TRBD2 | 16 | TRBV5-4 | TGTGCCAGCAGCTTGGTTGGGCGGGAGGCGGGAGATACGCAGTATTTT | CASSLVGREAGDTQYF
TRBJ1-6 | TRBD1 | 19 | TRBV7-6 | TGTGCCAGCAGCTACCGAGGGGTGGACAGGGGGCGAAATAATTCACCCCTCCACTTT | CASSYRGVDRGRNNSPLHF
TRBJ1-5 | TRBD1 | 16 | TRBV19 | TGTGCCAGTAGTCCCCGGGACAGGGGGCTGTTGCAGCCCCAGCATTTT | CASSPRDRGLLQPQHF
TRBJ2-7 | TRBD1 | 15 | TRBV9 | TGTGCCAGCAGCCGTCCGGGACAGGGTAGGGACGAGCAGTACTTC | CASSRPGQGRDEQYF
TRBJ1-2 | . | 12 | TRBV10-3 | TGTGCCATCAGTGAGTCGATGAGTGGCTACACCTTC | CAISESMSGYTF
TRBJ1-2 | TRBD1 | 13 | TRBV18 | TGTGCCAGCTCACGTACAGGGGGCGACGGCTACACCTTC | CASSRTGGDGYTF